The rows below give T cell receptor beta chains drawn from one sample of a study of blood T cell repertoires in COVID-19. This table comes from immunoSEQ multiplex PCR, and its TCRdb copy is limited to in-frame clones, with some not included. Among roughly 30,000 clones listed, 87% were seen once. The specimen was peripheral blood. These receptors all stem from a human donor in a cohort sampled during active COVID-19. Both conserved end residues are part of each CDR3. A D gene is named only where the DNA matches it firmly. Part of the rows lack a size; the others show once, few, many or a class for expanded clones.

v_call	d_call	clone_size	j_call	cdr3_nt	cdr3_aa
TRBV4-3	-	-	TRBJ1-2	TGCGCCAGCAGCCAAGATGGGAGGGAACTGAACTATGGCTACACCTTC	CASSQDGRELNYGYTF
TRBV7-2	-	-	TRBJ2-5	TGTGCCAGCAGCTTATCAGGGATTCTCGGGACCCAGTACTTC	CASSLSGILGTQYF
TRBV3-1/TRBV3-2	-	-	TRBJ1-6	TGTGCCAGCCGCGGGTTGGATCAGAATTCACCCCTCCACTTT	CASRGLDQNSPLHF
TRBV18	-	-	TRBJ1-4	TGTGCCAGCTCACGGACTTCGGATCATGAAAAACTGTTTTTT	CASSRTSDHEKLFF
TRBV5-1	-	-	TRBJ2-7	TGCGCCAGCAGCGTCCTCCATAGCTACGAGCAGTACTTC	CASSVLHSYEQYF
TRBV5-1	TRBD2	-	TRBJ2-1	TGCGCCAGCCAGACTAGCGGCTCCTACAATGAGCAGTTCTTC	CASQTSGSYNEQFF
TRBV2	-	-	TRBJ2-5	TGTGCCACTTTGGGGCAGCATGAAACAGAGACCCAGTACTTC	CATLGQHETETQYF
TRBV6-5	TRBD1	-	TRBJ1-4	TGTGCCAGCAGTTCCCCTAGGGGACAGGGGCGCGAAAAACTGTTTTTT	CASSSPRGQGREKLFF
TRBV20-1	TRBD1	-	TRBJ1-1	TGCAGTGCTAGTAGGACAGGGAACCATATGAACACTGAAGCTTTCTTT	CSASRTGNHMNTEAFF
TRBV15	TRBD2	-	TRBJ2-3	TGTGCCACCAGCAGAGAGGCGGGGGGGACAGATACGCAGTATTTT	CATSREAGGTDTQYF
TRBV10-3	-	once	TRBJ2-5	TGTGCCATCAGTGAGCTCGGGGGCCAAGAGACCCAGTACTTC	CAISELGGQETQYF
TRBV5-4	TRBD1	-	TRBJ2-1	TGTGCCACACACGCCGAAGGGGGCTTTGGTGAGCAGTTCTTC	CATHAEGGFGEQFF
TRBV3-1/TRBV3-2	-	-	TRBJ1-1	TGTGCCAGCAGCCATAGACAGGATTTTAACACTGAAGCTTTCTTT	CASSHRQDFNTEAFF
TRBV28	TRBD2	-	TRBJ2-7	TGTGCCAGCAGCAAACCGGGTAGCGGGACGAACGAGCAGTACTTC	CASSKPGSGTNEQYF
TRBV11-3	-	-	TRBJ2-4	TGTGCCAGCAGCTTAGGATACGGAGCCCTCGTGAACATTCAGTACTTC	CASSLGYGALVNIQYF
TRBV2	TRBD1	-	TRBJ1-6	TGTGCCAGCAGAGTTGGGACAGGGGGTGGTTCACCCCTCCACTTT	CASRVGTGGGSPLHF
TRBV5-1	TRBD1	-	TRBJ1-1	TGCGCCAGCAGCCCAGGACAGGGGGCGAACACTGAAGCTTTCTTT	CASSPGQGANTEAFF
TRBV18	-	once	TRBJ2-7	TGTGCCAGCTCACCATCTCTAGAGAGGTACGAGCAGTACTTC	CASSPSLERYEQYF
TRBV5-4	TRBD1	-	TRBJ2-2	TGTGCCAGCAGCTTGAAGGGTGGGACAGACAACACCGGGGAGCTGTTTTTT	CASSLKGGTDNTGELFF
TRBV3-1/TRBV3-2	TRBD2	-	TRBJ2-3	TGTGCCAGCAGCCAGTTTGCTAGCGGGGGGGCAGATACGCAGTATTTT	CASSQFASGGADTQYF
TRBV6-5	-	-	TRBJ1-2	TGTGCCAGCAGTTACTCGGCAGGTCGAAAGTCTGGCTACACCTTC	CASSYSAGRKSGYTF
TRBV6-1	TRBD1	-	TRBJ2-5	TGTGCCAGCAGTGCGAGGTTTCAGGGACAGCAAGAGACCCAGTACTTC	CASSARFQGQQETQYF
TRBV5-4	TRBD1	-	TRBJ1-4	TGTGCCAGCAGCTTGAACAGGGGTTCAGCTCGGGCAACTAATGAAAAACTGTTTTTT	CASSLNRGSARATNEKLFF
TRBV27	-	once	TRBJ1-5	TGTGCCAGCAGTTTCCAGGGCGGTAATCAGGCCCAGCATTTT	CASSFQGGNQAQHF
TRBV6-5	TRBD1	-	TRBJ2-7	TGTGCCAGCACCTTGACGGACAGGGGCGAGCAGTACTTC	CASTLTDRGEQYF
TRBV4-2	-	-	TRBJ2-2	TGTGCCAGCAGCCAAGTTACACCGAACACCGGGGAGCTGTTTTTT	CASSQVTPNTGELFF
TRBV18	-	-	TRBJ1-1	TGTGCCAGCTCACCGAGTTCCGGGGGTGACACTGAAGCTTTCTTT	CASSPSSGGDTEAFF
TRBV6-5	-	-	TRBJ2-7	TGTGCCAGCAGTTACTTTTACGGGGGGCAACAGGACGAGCAGTACTTC	CASSYFYGGQQDEQYF
TRBV28	-	-	TRBJ1-1	TGTGCCAGCAGTCCCGGGGGGGGCAACACTGAAGCTTTCTTT	CASSPGGGNTEAFF
TRBV6-1	TRBD2	once	TRBJ2-1	TGTGCCAGCAGTGAATCGGGACTAGCGGGAGGGCCAGGGTTCTTC	CASSESGLAGGPGFF
TRBV5-4	TRBD2	-	TRBJ2-7	TGTGCCAGCAGCAGGGACTACCCCTACGAGCAGTACTTC	CASSRDYPYEQYF
TRBV11-2	TRBD2	-	TRBJ2-1	TGTGCCAGCAGCATACAGCGGGGGGTATACAATGAGCAGTTCTTC	CASSIQRGVYNEQFF
TRBV7-6	TRBD2	-	TRBJ2-1	TGTGCCAGCAGCCGTGGGGCGCTAGCGGGAAGGACCTACAATGAGCAGTTCTTC	CASSRGALAGRTYNEQFF
TRBV2	-	-	TRBJ2-7	TGTGCCAGCAGTGCTACTTACGAGCAGTACTTC	CASSATYEQYF
TRBV24-1	-	once	TRBJ1-5	TGTGCCACCAGTGACAGGAGGGGGGGGCCCCAGCATTTT	CATSDRRGGPQHF
TRBV27	-	-	TRBJ1-4	TGTGCCAGGCCCGGAGCGCCAGGGGAAAATGAAAAACTGTTTTTT	CARPGAPGENEKLFF
TRBV27	-	-	TRBJ1-6	TGTGCCAGCAGTTTGGACTTTATGTATTCACCCCTCCACTTT	CASSLDFMYSPLHF
TRBV19	-	-	TRBJ1-2	TGTGCCAGTAGTCCCCAGGACTATTTCAGCGCCTTC	CASSPQDYFSAF
TRBV6-5	TRBD2	-	TRBJ2-1	TGTGCCCTGGGGGCGGGAGGGGCTTTGGATGAGCAGTTCTTC	CALGAGGALDEQFF
TRBV5-1	-	-	TRBJ2-3	TGCGCCAGCAGCTTCACAGCAGGGGATACGCAGTATTTT	CASSFTAGDTQYF
TRBV4-1	-	-	TRBJ1-6	TGCGCCAGCAGCCCCTCGGGGGGAATTAATTCACCCCTCCACTTT	CASSPSGGINSPLHF
TRBV19	-	-	TRBJ1-5	TGTGCCAGTAGCCGCCCGGGTCAGCCCCAGCATTTT	CASSRPGQPQHF
TRBV14	TRBD1	-	TRBJ2-1	TGTGCCAGCAGCCTCCAAGGGCCAGGGGGCGAGTTCTTC	CASSLQGPGGEFF
TRBV3-1/TRBV3-2	TRBD2	-	TRBJ2-3	TGTGCCAGCAGCCAATGGACTAGCGGGAGGACCACAGATACGCAGTATTTT	CASSQWTSGRTTDTQYF
TRBV11-3	-	-	TRBJ2-5	TGTGCCAGCTCGGTGATGTCAAAAGAGACCCAGTACTTC	CASSVMSKETQYF
TRBV5-4	TRBD1	-	TRBJ2-4	TGTGCCAGCAGCTTGGAAGGGACAGGGACGTACTTC	CASSLEGTGTYF
TRBV6-6	-	-	TRBJ2-2	TGTGCCAGCAGGCTTCCCGCGGGTAATACCGGGGAGCTGTTTTTT	CASRLPAGNTGELFF
TRBV29-1	-	-	TRBJ1-2	TGCAGCGTTCCCATACACGGAGGTGACTATGGCTACACCTTC	CSVPIHGGDYGYTF
TRBV6-5	-	-	TRBJ2-7	TGTGCCAGCCGAAGCGGAGGGCCCCTAGACGAGCAGTACTTC	CASRSGGPLDEQYF
TRBV15	-	-	TRBJ1-5	TGTGCCACCAGCTCCCACCCCTATAGCAATCAGCCCCAGCATTTT	CATSSHPYSNQPQHF
TRBV10-2	-	-	TRBJ1-6	TGCGCCAGCAGTGAGTCGGGGGGGACCAATTCACCCCTCCACTTT	CASSESGGTNSPLHF
TRBV2	TRBD2	-	TRBJ2-3	TGTGCCAGCAGTCCCGGACTAGCAGGCACAGATACGCAGTATTTT	CASSPGLAGTDTQYF
TRBV27	TRBD1	-	TRBJ2-1	TGTGCCAGCAGTTTAGGCAGGGGGCCTTACAATGAGCAGTTCTTC	CASSLGRGPYNEQFF
TRBV5-1	TRBD1	-	TRBJ1-1	TGCGCCAGCAGCCTAAGACAGGGGGAGCGAGCTTTCTTT	CASSLRQGERAFF
TRBV5-1	-	few	TRBJ1-2	TGCGCCAGCAGCTTCTACAGCTCCAACTATGGCTACACCTTC	CASSFYSSNYGYTF
TRBV11-3	TRBD1	-	TRBJ1-6	TGTGCCAGCAGCACAAGGGACAGCAGATGTTCACCCCTCCACTTT	CASSTRDSRCSPLHF
TRBV6-5	-	-	TRBJ2-1	TGTGCCAGCAGTTACTCTGCACAATACAATGAGCAGTTCTTC	CASSYSAQYNEQFF
TRBV2	-	-	TRBJ2-7	TGTGCCAGCAGTCCCGGGACTCCCCGCGAGCAGTACTTC	CASSPGTPREQYF
TRBV5-1	-	-	TRBJ2-5	TGCGCCAGCAGCTTGGCCGGCAGGGCAGAGGAGACCCAGTACTTC	CASSLAGRAEETQYF
TRBV19	-	-	TRBJ2-1	TGTGCCAGTAGTATCGAGACGGGTGAGCAGTTCTTC	CASSIETGEQFF